The clone carrying this T cell receptor beta chain was seen only a few times. Its antigen remains unknown. This sample is drawn from a study of T cell repertoires in cytomegalovirus infection. Across the study: Public TCR beta signatures were indicative of both CMV infection and a matching HLA type.

One entry per CDR3 protein results from TCRdb running MiXCR on the reads. This table holds 630,000 or so distinct CDR3 sequences, 20% to 25% found once. Study results and limitations: Carriers of CMV and the relevant HLA type were discriminated by public TCR beta frequency. CMV-specific TCR beta clonotypes restricted by HLA-C dominated the ex vivo response.

The CDR3 has 13 residues. V was pared by 5 bases and J by 2 bases, with 10 bases between. The germline gives CDR1 MNHNY, CDR2 SVGAGI (reference sequence). The sequence derives from a human donor in good health (CMV status not recorded). Some clones in this sample may be carry-over from other donors' samples. The specimen was CD8+ T cells from PBMCs. The chain links TRBV6-6 to TRBJ2-7; D remains ambiguous. The CDR3 protein is CASSVRSPYEQYF. The CDR3 DNA is TGTGCCAGCAGTGTAAGGTCACCCTACGAGCAGTACTTC.